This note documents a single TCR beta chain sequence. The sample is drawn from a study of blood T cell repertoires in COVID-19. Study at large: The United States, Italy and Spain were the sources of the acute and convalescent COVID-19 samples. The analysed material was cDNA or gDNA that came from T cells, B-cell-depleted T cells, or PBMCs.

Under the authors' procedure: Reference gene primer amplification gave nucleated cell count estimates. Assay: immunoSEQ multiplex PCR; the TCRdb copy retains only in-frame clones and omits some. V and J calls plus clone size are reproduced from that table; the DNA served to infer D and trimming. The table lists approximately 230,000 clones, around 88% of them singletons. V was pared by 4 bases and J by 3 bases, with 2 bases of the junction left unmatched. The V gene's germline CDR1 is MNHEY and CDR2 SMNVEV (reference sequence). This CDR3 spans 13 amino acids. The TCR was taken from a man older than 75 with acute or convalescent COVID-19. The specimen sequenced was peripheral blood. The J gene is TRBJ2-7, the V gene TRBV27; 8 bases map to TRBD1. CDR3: CASSWGQVYEQYF. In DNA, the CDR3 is TGTGCCAGCAGTTGGGGACAGGTCTACGAGCAGTACTTC.